This is a list of T cell receptor beta chains from one sample in a study of cytomegalovirus exposure and HLA in healthy donors. The assay was immunoSEQ multiplex PCR, and TCRdb's table has in-frame clones only and misses some. The sample gives about 190,000 clones, 80% to 85% of which show up once; 0.85% to 1.4% is in the top ten. Sequenced: PBMCs. The receptors here all came from a woman in her thirties or forties in good health and CMV-seronegative. Each CDR3 is given without its conserved first and last residue.

V	J	CDR3
TRBV6-1	TRBJ2-5	ASSEARETQY
TRBV5-6	TRBJ1-5	ASSLEGRGVQPQH
TRBV2	TRBJ1-1	ASSGTRNTEAF
TRBV5-5	TRBJ2-5	ASSFSLETQY
TRBV7-6	TRBJ1-4	ASSLAPATNEKLF
TRBV5-1	TRBJ1-4	ASGVGTANEKLF
TRBV5-8	TRBJ2-7	ASNDPRDLFPEQY
TRBV5-1	TRBJ1-5	ASSYTADQPQH
TRBV5-4	TRBJ2-1	ASSFRGGGSYNEQF
TRBV4-3	TRBJ1-2	ASSQDWRFGYT
TRBV5-1	TRBJ2-2	ASSWNGGTGTGELF
TRBV2	TRBJ2-3	ASSELAVPTDTQY
TRBV30	TRBJ2-1	AWSKREVAYNEQF
TRBV29-1	TRBJ1-2	SVVFSARNT
TRBV30	TRBJ2-4	AWSVRGGNIQY
TRBV5-5	TRBJ2-5	ASSWGVTDQETQY
TRBV11-3	TRBJ2-1	ASSPGWVDEQF
TRBV11-3	TRBJ2-7	ASSLGRDQAYYEQY
TRBV6-1	TRBJ1-1	ASSRQGVNTEAF
TRBV12-5	TRBJ1-1	ASGQTGTMNTEAF
TRBV19	TRBJ2-2	ASRLAGASTGELF
TRBV11-3	TRBJ1-3	ASSLESVEGNTIY
TRBV7-6	TRBJ2-2	ASSLAGVGTGELF
TRBV6-5	TRBJ2-7	ASRRLYEQY
TRBV7-2	TRBJ1-1	ASSFGQGNTEAF
TRBV19	TRBJ1-1	ASSILGPDTEAF
TRBV11-2	TRBJ2-3	ASSPPSDTQY
TRBV5-1	TRBJ2-2	ASSLTGQGSTGELF
TRBV11-3	TRBJ1-2	ASSFGTGENGYT